Presented here are 21 T cell receptor beta chains from one specimen sequenced in a study of control samples from healthy donors and cancer patients. The data were produced by immunoSEQ multiplex PCR, yet TCRdb's version contains in-frame clones alone and is incomplete. The top ten hold 6% to 9.5% of the sample, which has some 140,000 clones, roughly 91% seen once. The source material was PBMCs. The receptors here all came from a man in his fifties or sixties with head and neck cancer.

The chain is built from TRBV19 and TRBJ1-1; D possibly corresponds to TRBD1 (6 bases). V was pared by 6 bases and J by 8 bases, with 16 bases between. The CDR3 contains 13 residues. CDR1 and CDR2 from the germline V gene are LNHDA and SQIVND (reference sequence). CDR3 loop: CASSASTGFEAFF. The CDR3 DNA follows: TGTGCCAGTAGCGCCTCGACAGGTTTCGAAGCTTTCTTT. Complete variable domain (other parts from reference TRBV19 and TRBJ1-1): DGGITQSPKYLFRKEGQNVTLSCEQNLNHDAMYWYRQDPGQGLRLIYYSQIVNDFQKGDIAEGYSVSREKKESFPLTVTSAQKNPTAFYLCASSASTGFEAFFGQGTRLTVV.

The chain couples TRBV5-6 to TRBJ2-1, with 7 bases aligning to TRBD2. The CDR3 length is 16 residues. The trim removed 4 bases at V and 3 bases at J, leaving 10 bases unmatched. Germline CDR1 and CDR2: SGHDT and YYEEEE. DNA for the CDR3: TGTGCCAGCAGCCCTGCCTCAGCGGGATACTACAATGAGCAGTTCTTC. It codes for CASSPASAGYYNEQFF.

The chain couples TRBV6-5 to TRBJ2-7, with 10 bases fitting TRBD2. Trimming removed 6 bases from V and 6 bases from J; junction bases left unmatched: 5. CDR1 is MNHEY, CDR2 SVGAGI, per germline. The CDR3 has 13 amino acids. CDR3 loop: CASRLAGVTEQYF. In nucleotides, the CDR3 is TGTGCCAGCAGGCTAGCGGGAGTTACCGAGCAGTACTTC.

The rearrangement links TRBV5-1 to TRBJ2-1; the D is unclear. V lost 0 bases and J 6 bases, leaving 10 bases between the germline ends. CDR1 is SGHRS and CDR2 is YFSETQ in the germline V gene. The CDR3 is 14 amino acids. The CDR3 coding sequence is TGCGCCAGCAGCTTGGGGTGGCAGCCCAATGAGCAGTTCTTC. It specifies CASSLGWQPNEQFF.

The chain links TRBV3-1 (or the pseudogene TRBV3-2) to TRBJ2-1, with TRBD2 identical over 12 bases. The J segment lost 2 bases and the V segment lost 3 bases, leaving 5 bases of the junction unmatched. Germline V lookup: CDR1 LGHDT, CDR2 YNNKEL (reference sequence). The CDR3 runs 17 residues. CDR3 sequence reads: CASSHVTSGSAYNEQFF. As DNA, the CDR3 is TGTGCCAGCAGCCATGTGACTAGCGGGAGCGCCTACAATGAGCAGTTCTTC.

The V call is TRBV11-2, the J call TRBJ2-3; 8 bases match TRBD2. The junction had 12 bases not matched to a gene; V was cut back by 5 bases and J by 2 bases. The germline CDR1 and CDR2 sequences are SGHAT and FQNNGV. The CDR3 length is 17 residues. The CDR3 is CASSPGGAGALTDTQYF. The CDR3 DNA follows: TGTGCCAGCAGCCCTGGGGGAGCGGGGGCCCTCACAGATACGCAGTATTTT.

The chain links TRBV19 to TRBJ1-1; 8 bases line up with TRBD1. After removal of 8 bases from V and 1 base from J, the junction contained 0 bases not matched to a gene. This CDR3 is 12 amino acids long. Looked up from germline, CDR1 is LNHDA and CDR2 is SQIVND (reference sequence). Written as DNA, the CDR3 is TGTGCCAGTGGACAGGGGAACACTGAAGCTTTCTTT. Translation: CASGQGNTEAFF.

V usage is TRBV1 and J usage is TRBJ1-2; TRBD1 reflects the table's D call only, with no check against the DNA. TRBV1 is shown as a pseudogene. This CDR3 is 13 amino acids long. Here the CDR3 DNA reads TGCACCAGCAGCCCCCCTCACACAGATGGCTACACCTTC. Residues: CTSSPPHTDGYTF.

The genes are TRBV3-1 (or the pseudogene TRBV3-2) and TRBJ2-2, with D hard to call. Germline loops: CDR1 LGHDT, CDR2 YNNKEL (reference sequence). Trimming removed 1 base at V and 2 bases at J, with 5 bases between. CDR3 size: 14 residues. CDR3 in DNA: TGTGCCAGCAGCCAAGGGGGTAACACCGGGGAGCTGTTTTTT. Encoded protein: CASSQGGNTGELFF.

The chain recombines TRBV5-1 with TRBJ1-2; possibly TRBD1 for D (5 bases). Trimming took off 0 bases at V and 3 bases at J, with 18 bases between the two ends. The germline gives CDR1 SGHRS, CDR2 YFSETQ. The CDR3 has 17 residues. This CDR3 reads CASSLDRDRTADYGYTF. CDR3 DNA sequence: TGCGCCAGCAGCTTGGATCGGGACCGGACGGCAGACTATGGCTACACCTTC.

This chain links TRBV29-1 with TRBJ2-7, with TRBD2 as a possible D gene (5 bases). The CDR3 runs to 12 residues. The V end lost 6 bases, the J end lost 1 base, and 10 bases lay between the germline ends. Germline CDR1 and CDR2: SQVTM and ANQGSEA. CDR3 loop: CSVGDYSYEQYF. CDR3 bases: TGCAGCGTCGGCGACTATTCCTACGAGCAGTACTTC.

This rearrangement joins TRBV18 to TRBJ1-2, with 8 bases aligning to TRBD1. Germline V gene lookup returns CDR1 KGHSH and CDR2 LQKENI. Unmatched junction bases numbered 6, after V lost 5 bases and J lost 4 bases. This CDR3 is 14 amino acids long. The CDR3 DNA is TGTGCCAGCTCATCCGGGACAGGCGTCTATGGCTACACCTTC. Encoded protein: CASSSGTGVYGYTF. Full variable domain (remainder filled in from reference TRBV18 and TRBJ1-2): NAGVMQNPRHLVRRRGQEARLRCSPMKGHSHVYWYRQLPEEGLKFMVYLQKENIIDESGMPKERFSAEFPKEGPSILRIQQVVRGDSAAYFCASSSGTGVYGYTFGSGTRLTVV.

The chain carries TRBV5-1 and TRBJ1-4; D might be TRBD1 (6 bases). V dropped 2 bases and J dropped 6 bases, with 11 bases sitting between them. CDR1 SGHRS and CDR2 YFSETQ come from the germline V gene. The CDR3 loop spans 14 amino acids. CDR3 loop: CASSFGGADEKLFF. The CDR3 DNA sequence: TGCGCCAGCAGCTTTGGGGGCGCGGATGAAAAACTGTTTTTT.

The rearrangement joins TRBV30 to TRBJ2-5; TRBD1 matches at 8 bases. The V gene end was trimmed by 4 bases and the J gene end by 7 bases; junction bases not matched to a gene: 11. The CDR3 loop spans 14 amino acids. Germline V gives CDR1 GTSNPN, CDR2 SVGIG (reference sequence). CDR3 in DNA: TGTGCCTGGATGGCAGGGGGCGCGGCCGGGACCCAGTACTTC. Its protein product is CAWMAGGAAGTQYF.

This chain uses TRBV6-5 with TRBJ2-7; tentatively, D is TRBD2 (6 bases). This CDR3 spans 13 amino acids. Germline V gene lookup returns CDR1 MNHEY and CDR2 SVGAGI. Trimming left V 6 bases short and J 2 bases short, with 11 bases between. This CDR3 is CASRVGGAYEQYF. The CDR3 region has the DNA TGTGCCAGCAGAGTCGGGGGAGCCTACGAGCAGTACTTC.

To note about this clone: This sample also contains other DNA sequences that code for the same CDR3. The CDR3 loop is CASSPRELYEQYF. For the CDR3, the DNA is TGTGCCAGCTCACCTCGGGAACTCTACGAGCAGTACTTC. V and J are TRBV18 and TRBJ2-7; perhaps TRBD2 as D (5 bases). Germline loops: CDR1 KGHSH, CDR2 LQKENI. Between the trimmed V and J ends, which lost 3 bases and 3 bases, there was a span of 9 bases. CDR3 size: 13 residues.

This clone was recorded once. The chain uses TRBV7-9 and TRBJ1-6, with D possibly being TRBD1 (6 bases). Trimming removed 1 base from V and 7 bases from J, with 11 bases in between. CDR1 is SEHNR, CDR2 FQNEAQ, per germline (reference sequence). The CDR3 is 15 residues long. DNA of the CDR3: TGTGCCAGCAGCTTAGGGACAGTATTGAATTCACCCCTCCACTTT. Amino acids: CASSLGTVLNSPLHF. Complete variable domain (other parts from reference TRBV7-9 and TRBJ1-6): DTGVSQNPRHKITKRGQNVTFRCDPISEHNRLYWYRQTLGQGPEFLTYFQNEAQLEKSRLLSDRFSAERPKGSFSTLEIQRTEQGDSAMYLCASSLGTVLNSPLHFGNGTRLTVT.

This sequence joins TRBV5-1 and TRBJ2-1; weak D call: TRBD2 (6 bases). The CDR3 consists of 14 residues. V was pared by 4 bases and J by 5 bases, with 13 bases between. Germline V gene lookup returns CDR1 SGHRS and CDR2 YFSETQ. CDR3 in DNA: TGCGCCAGCAGCGGGGGGACGGGGGACAATGAGCAGTTCTTC. It is translated as CASSGGTGDNEQFF. Filled out from reference TRBV5-1 and TRBJ2-1, the complete variable domain reads KAGVTQTPRYLIKTRGQQVTLSCSPISGHRSVSWYQQTPGQGLQFLFEYFSETQRNKGNFPGRFSGRQFSNSRSEMNVSTLELGDSALYLCASSGGTGDNEQFFGPGTRLTVL.

V gene TRBV28 combines with J gene TRBJ2-7; D is unresolved. V was clipped by 2 bases and J by 6 bases, with 11 bases between them. The CDR3 consists of 13 residues. The germline CDR1 and CDR2 sequences are MDHEN and SYDVKM. Written as DNA, the CDR3 is TGTGCCAGCAGTTTAGAAGTAAGGTCCGAGCAGTACTTC. Translating it yields CASSLEVRSEQYF.

The rearrangement joins TRBV18 to TRBJ2-7; the D gene is possibly TRBD1 (5 bases). The germline V gene has CDR1 KGHSH and CDR2 LQKENI. V was clipped by 4 bases and J by 1 base, with 17 bases between them. This CDR3 region has 16 residues. CDR3 protein: CASSLDGAVPSYEQYF. The CDR3 DNA reads as TGTGCCAGCTCACTGGATGGGGCGGTCCCTTCCTACGAGCAGTACTTC.

This chain connects TRBV27 to TRBJ2-3; 9 positions match TRBD2. The CDR3 loop spans 15 amino acids. Germline V gene lookup returns CDR1 MNHEY and CDR2 SMNVEV (reference sequence). V dropped 2 bases and J dropped 3; count of bases not matched to a gene: 3. For the CDR3, the DNA is TGTGCCAGCAGTTTAGGCGGGAGGGGGACAGATACGCAGTATTTT. As protein: CASSLGGRGTDTQYF.